This TCR beta chain was captured by sequencing in a study of blood T cells in healthy people across ages. Study-wide points: Age showed a roughly linear inverse relationship with TCR beta diversity per million T cells. More naive CD4+ cells and higher diversity marked long-lived donors relative to aged donors.

Donors were healthy Caucasian individuals from Russia aged about 6 to 100. Combining a sample-barcoded 5' primer with a J-beta primer mix, a second PCR ran for about 7 to 12 cycles. TCRdb processed the 5' RACE reads anew with MiXCR; each CDR3 protein has one entry. The sample includes about 730,000 distinct CDR3 sequences, more than 40% of them seen just once. There are many counts of this clonotype. Its antigen is currently unknown. CDR3 length: 15 residues. Germline V gene sequence: CDR1 LGHNA, CDR2 YNFKEQ. V lost 0 bases, J lost 0 bases, and 8 bases lay in between. The chain links TRBV4-2 to TRBJ2-5; D is uncertain. Sequencing was carried out using blood. The receptor was derived from a woman between 55 and 75 years old in good health. The chain's CDR3 is CASSQDMGDQETQYF. CDR3 DNA: TGTGCCAGCAGCCAAGATATGGGCGACCAAGAGACCCAGTACTTC.